This T cell receptor beta chain was profiled in a study of T cell changes during pregnancy in multiple sclerosis. Produced via immunoSEQ multiplex PCR; TCRdb's table is partial and in-frame only. The data show about 100,000 clones, with almost 95% seen just once and around 0.96% held by the top ten. Trimming left V 1 base short and J 4 bases short, with 11 bases between. CDR3 size: 14 residues. CDR1 SGHDT and CDR2 YYEEEE come from the germline V gene. The rearrangement links TRBV5-6 to TRBJ1-1; maybe TRBD1 (5 bases). The input for sequencing was peripheral blood, taken before pregnancy. The clonotype originates from a female donor with multiple sclerosis, enrolled in a pregnancy study. CDR3 in amino acids: CASSLIGARTEAFF. For the CDR3, the DNA is TGTGCCAGCAGCTTGATAGGGGCACGCACTGAAGCTTTCTTT.